Here is one TCR beta chain with its context. With V trimmed by 5 bases and J by 2 bases, 13 bases remained unmatched. This CDR3 has 17 amino acids. The entry originates in a study of T-cell memory formation after mild COVID-19. One entry per CDR3 protein results from TCRdb running MiXCR on the 5' RACE reads. The sample consists of roughly 300,000 distinct CDR3 sequences, 7.5% to 9.5% of them appearing once. The receptor comes from a man aged 18 to 29 who had mild COVID-19 (a few samples of this study predate the infection). Cell type and time point are not known. The sample was PBMCs or a T cell subset sorted from them (not recorded which). This chain uses TRBV12-3 or TRBV12-4 with TRBJ2-7, with TRBD1 matching over 9 bases. Here the CDR3 reads CASSLRQGEDITYEQYV. Written as DNA, the CDR3 is TGTGCCAGCAGTCTGCGACAGGGGGAGGATATTACCTACGAGCAGTACGTC.